The 32 T cell receptor beta chains below were found in one sample sequenced in a study of blood T cell repertoires in COVID-19. Sequenced by immunoSEQ multiplex PCR; TCRdb stores in-frame clones only, minus some. The profile shows about 240,000 clones, around 84% of them singletons. The sample consisted of peripheral blood. The receptors were sampled from a woman younger than 30 with acute or convalescent COVID-19.

This chain links TRBV5-8 with TRBJ1-6; D may be TRBD1 (5 bases). The CDR3 extends over 16 amino acids. Germline loops: CDR1 SGHTS, CDR2 YDEGEE. The V gene lost 0 bases and the J gene lost 7 bases, with 14 bases spanning the gap. CDR3 nucleotide sequence: TGTGCCAGCAGCTTGGTCCACGAACAGGCCAATTCACCCCTCCACTTT. Encoded protein: CASSLVHEQANSPLHF.

The chain has TRBV27 and TRBJ2-5; 8 positions match TRBD1. The length of the CDR3 is 13 residues. V was clipped by 7 bases and J by 5 bases; unmatched bases: 6. Germline CDR1 reads MNHEY; CDR2 reads SMNVEV (reference sequence). The CDR3 protein is CASTQRQGETQYF. In nucleotides, the CDR3 is TGTGCCAGCACCCAAAGACAGGGGGAGACCCAGTACTTC.

The V gene is TRBV5-1, the J gene TRBJ2-5; D might be TRBD1 (6 bases). V was cut by 6 bases and J by 1 base, with 16 bases left in between. This CDR3 is built from 15 residues. Germline CDR1 and CDR2: SGHRS and YFSETQ. DNA of the CDR3: TGCGCCAGCACTCGCGCGACAGGATCCCAAGAGACCCAGTACTTC. Translating it yields CASTRATGSQETQYF.

The rearrangement joins TRBV6-6 to TRBJ1-1; a weak D match, TRBD1 (6 bases). With 8 bases removed from V and 1 base from J, the gap between germline ends came to 11 bases. Germline CDR1 reads MNHNY; CDR2 reads SVGAGI (reference sequence). The CDR3 loop spans 13 amino acids. This CDR3 reads CASVRGGNTEAFF. CDR3 bases: TGTGCCAGCGTAAGAGGGGGGAACACTGAAGCTTTCTTT.

This clone was seen a single time. This chain connects TRBV19 to TRBJ1-5, with D unclear. This CDR3 is 14 amino acids long. The germline V gene has CDR1 LNHDA and CDR2 SQIVND (reference sequence). With 2 bases removed from V and 5 bases from J, the gap between germline ends came to 10 bases. The CDR3 region has the DNA TGTGCCAGTAGTATAAGCCCAGCGGATCAGCCCCAGCATTTT. As protein: CASSISPADQPQHF. Variable domain in full (rest from reference TRBV19 and TRBJ1-5): DGGITQSPKYLFRKEGQNVTLSCEQNLNHDAMYWYRQDPGQGLRLIYYSQIVNDFQKGDIAEGYSVSREKKESFPLTVTSAQKNPTAFYLCASSISPADQPQHFGDGTRLSIL.

In this sample, this clone turned up a few times. The rearrangement joins TRBV19 to TRBJ2-7, with D uncertain. This CDR3 comprises 15 residues. Trimming took off 4 bases at V and 0 bases at J, with 13 bases between the two ends. In germline, CDR1 is LNHDA, CDR2 SQIVND (reference sequence). CDR3 sequence (DNA): TGTGCCAGTAGTACTTCCCCCGGCGGCTCCTACGAGCAGTACTTC. This sequence encodes CASSTSPGGSYEQYF.

This chain's CDR3 is CASSEAGGPRGNQPQHF. CDR3 DNA: TGTGCCAGCAGTGAGGCCGGGGGGCCTAGGGGCAATCAGCCCCAGCATTTT. The V call is TRBV25-1, the J call TRBJ1-5, with a tentative D call TRBD1 (6 bases). CDR1 and CDR2 (germline): MGHDK, SYGVNS. The V and J ends lost 3 bases and 2 bases respectively, with 17 bases between them. The CDR3 has 17 residues.

This rearrangement joins TRBV2 to TRBJ2-2; 7 bases agree with TRBD2. Germline V lookup: CDR1 SNHLY, CDR2 FYNNEI. The V and J ends lost 0 bases and 6 bases, in that order; junction bases with no gene match: 10. The CDR3 spans 17 residues. CDR3 region: CASSEASWEGVPGELFF. DNA of the CDR3: TGTGCCAGCAGTGAAGCTTCGTGGGAGGGAGTCCCCGGGGAGCTGTTTTTT.

V gene TRBV7-2 combines with J gene TRBJ1-4; TRBD1 aligns across 9 bases. V dropped 2 bases and J dropped 2; count of bases not matched to a gene: 3. This CDR3 has 16 amino acids. Germline lookup yields CDR1 SGHTA and CDR2 FQGNSA. In nucleotides, the CDR3 is TGTGCCAGCAGCTTAAGACAGGGGGTGACTAATGAAAAACTGTTTTTT. As protein: CASSLRQGVTNEKLFF.

This chain uses TRBV28 with TRBJ1-1, with 7 bases fitting TRBD1. The germline V gene encodes CDR1 MDHEN and CDR2 SYDVKM. The CDR3 runs to 14 residues. The V gene end was trimmed by 3 bases and the J gene end by 7 bases; junction bases not matched to a gene: 8. CDR3 bases: TGTGCCAGCAGTTTCCCTACTCGACAGGGTGAAGCTTTCTTT. This codes for CASSFPTRQGEAFF.

The chain couples TRBV30 to TRBJ1-5; 9 bases fit TRBD1. CDR1 GTSNPN and CDR2 SVGIG come from the germline V gene (reference sequence). Trimming cost V 1 base and J 4 bases; bases outside gene matches: 2. This CDR3 is built from 14 residues. The CDR3 region is CAWSDGQGNQPQHF. CDR3 nucleotides: TGTGCCTGGAGTGATGGACAGGGGAATCAGCCCCAGCATTTT. The full variable domain, completed using reference TRBV30 and TRBJ1-5, is SQTIHQWPATLVQPVGSPLSLECTVEGTSNPNLYWYRQAAGRGLQLLFYSVGIGQISSEVPQNLSASRPQDRQFILSSKKLLLSDSGFYLCAWSDGQGNQPQHFGDGTRLSIL.

The CDR3 region has the DNA TGTGCCAGCTCACACCGGGACAGGGGTCAGCCCCAGCATTTT. This translates into CASSHRDRGQPQHF. The V call is TRBV18, the J call TRBJ1-5; 10 bases map to TRBD1. Trimming at V came to 4 bases and at J to 6 bases, leaving 3 bases not matched to a gene. The CDR3 loop spans 14 amino acids. CDR1 is KGHSH and CDR2 is LQKENI in the germline V gene.

V usage is TRBV6-5 and J usage is TRBJ2-2; 7 bases fit TRBD1. CDR1 is MNHEY and CDR2 is SVGAGI in the germline V gene. V shed 4 bases and J 1 base; nucleotides not matched to a gene: 3. The CDR3 length is 15 residues. The CDR3 loop reads CASSLRTGNTGELFF. The CDR3 bases are TGTGCCAGCAGTTTGCGGACAGGGAACACCGGGGAGCTGTTTTTT.

The chain carries TRBV6-5 and TRBJ1-1; no definite D call. Germline V lookup: CDR1 MNHEY, CDR2 SVGAGI. The ends were cut back, 7 bases at V and 1 base at J, with 16 bases in the middle. This CDR3 region has 15 residues. Here the CDR3 reads CASTPDSIWNTEAFF. Here the CDR3 DNA reads TGTGCCAGCACCCCAGACTCAATATGGAACACTGAAGCTTTCTTT.

The V call is TRBV7-8, the J call TRBJ1-5; TRBD1 is a possible D gene (5 bases). The CDR3 totals 14 residues. The germline gives CDR1 SGHVS, CDR2 FQNEAQ. The V and J ends lost 3 bases and 2 bases respectively, with 8 bases between them. DNA for the CDR3: TGTGCCAGCAGCTTTGTACAGGGCAATCAGCCCCAGCATTTT. Protein sequence: CASSFVQGNQPQHF.

This sequence joins TRBV9 and TRBJ2-1; tentatively, D is TRBD2 (6 bases). Trimming removed 3 bases at V and 1 base at J, with 8 bases between. CDR1 SGDLS and CDR2 YYNGEE come from the germline V gene. There are 14 residues in the CDR3. The CDR3 DNA reads as TGTGCCAGCAGCGCCGGAGGGTCCTACAATGAGCAGTTCTTC. It encodes CASSAGGSYNEQFF.

The chain links TRBV5-1 to TRBJ2-3; 7 bases map to TRBD2. V shed 4 bases, J shed 0 bases, and the junction held 8 bases outside the gene matches. The germline CDR1 and CDR2 sequences are SGHRS and YFSETQ. The CDR3 loop spans 16 amino acids. Here the CDR3 reads CASSIVAGQSTDTQYF. CDR3 DNA: TGCGCCAGCAGCATAGTAGCGGGCCAAAGCACAGATACGCAGTATTTT. Supplemented by reference TRBV5-1 and TRBJ2-3, the full variable domain reads KAGVTQTPRYLIKTRGQQVTLSCSPISGHRSVSWYQQTPGQGLQFLFEYFSETQRNKGNFPGRFSGRQFSNSRSEMNVSTLELGDSALYLCASSIVAGQSTDTQYFGPGTRLTVL.

This clone showed up many times. The gene calls are TRBV3-1 (or the pseudogene TRBV3-2) and TRBJ1-3; D is ambiguous. The CDR3 spans 14 residues. Trimming took 2 bases from V and 2 from J, leaving 7 bases between them. Germline assignment: CDR1 LGHDT and CDR2 YNNKEL (reference sequence). The CDR3 DNA reads as TGTGCCAGCAGCCAACAGGCTACTGGAAACACCATATATTTT. Translated: CASSQQATGNTIYF.

The J gene is TRBJ2-2, the V gene TRBV28; D might be TRBD2 (6 bases). The CDR3 consists of 14 residues. V lost 2 bases and J lost 6, with 10 bases in between. Germline CDR1 reads MDHEN; CDR2 reads SYDVKM. The CDR3 is CASSLGGISGELFF. The CDR3, as DNA: TGTGCCAGCAGTTTAGGCGGGATTTCCGGGGAGCTGTTTTTT.

The CDR3 protein is CSVEVGAGASYEQYF. CDR3 in DNA: TGCAGCGTTGAAGTAGGGGCAGGGGCATCCTACGAGCAGTACTTC. The chain employs TRBV29-1 and TRBJ2-7; tentatively, D is TRBD1 (6 bases). V was cut by 1 base and J by 1 base, with 14 bases left in between. Germline V lookup: CDR1 SQVTM, CDR2 ANQGSEA. The length of the CDR3 is 15 residues.

This rearrangement joins TRBV30 to TRBJ1-2; D perhaps matches TRBD1 (5 bases). Trimming took 3 bases from V and 3 from J, leaving 11 bases between them. Looked up from germline, CDR1 is GTSNPN and CDR2 is SVGIG (reference sequence). The CDR3 contains 13 residues. CDR3 coding DNA: TGTGCCTGGAGGTCTCCAGGGCACTATGGCTACACCTTC. As protein: CAWRSPGHYGYTF.

The chain couples TRBV5-4 to TRBJ2-3, with a weak D call TRBD2 (6 bases). Germline CDR1 SGHNT, CDR2 YYREEE (reference sequence). This CDR3 contains 13 residues. V dropped 10 bases and J dropped 0 bases, with 12 bases sitting between them. The CDR3 reads CAGGTASTDTQYF. CDR3 nucleotides: TGTGCCGGAGGGACGGCTAGCACAGATACGCAGTATTTT. The entire variable domain, with the rest obtained from reference TRBV5-4 and TRBJ2-3, is as follows: ETGVTQSPTHLIKTRGQQVTLRCSSQSGHNTVSWYQQALGQGPQFIFQYYREEENGRGNFPPRFSGLQFPNYSSELNVNALELDDSALYLCAGGTASTDTQYFGPGTRLTVL.

The chain carries TRBV6-2 or TRBV6-3 and TRBJ2-2; possibly TRBD2 for D (5 bases). The length of the CDR3 is 18 residues. The V gene lost 0 bases and the J gene lost 6 bases, with 20 bases spanning the gap. CDR1 and CDR2 from the germline V gene are MNHEY and SVGEGT. Here the CDR3 DNA reads TGTGCCAGCAGTTACTCGTTAAGCTGGGTAGCCGGGGCCGGGGAGCTGTTTTTT. Its translation is CASSYSLSWVAGAGELFF.

This chain uses TRBV18 with TRBJ2-1; TRBD1 matches 9 bases. Germline V lookup: CDR1 KGHSH, CDR2 LQKENI. The CDR3 is made up of 14 amino acids. The junction had 9 bases not matched to a gene; V was cut back by 6 bases and J by 9 bases. The CDR3 nucleotides read TGTGCCAGCTCGCAAGAAACAGGGGGCGGTGAGCAGTTCTTC. Translating gives CASSQETGGGEQFF.

The chain employs TRBV6-6 and TRBJ2-1; 7 nucleotides align to TRBD2. CDR1 is MNHNY and CDR2 is SVGAGI in the germline V gene (reference sequence). This CDR3 contains 15 residues. V was pared by 3 bases and J by 8 bases, with 10 bases of the junction left unmatched. CDR3 sequence: CASSYWRERFDEQFF. The DNA for the CDR3 is TGTGCCAGCAGTTATTGGCGGGAGCGGTTTGATGAGCAGTTCTTC.

This clone has at least ten counts. This same CDR3 is encoded by further DNA sequences in the sample. In DNA, the CDR3 is TGTGCCAGCAGTTACTCCCGGGAACACTCTGGAAACACCATATATTTT. Its translation is CASSYSREHSGNTIYF. This chain joins TRBV6-5 and TRBJ1-3; D gene uncertain. This CDR3 has 16 residues. V lost 0 bases to trimming and J lost 0 bases, with 9 bases between them. Germline-derived CDR1 and CDR2 are MNHEY and SVGAGI.

In regard to this clone: The junction and the germline gene differ at one end; a read error may be behind it. The chain combines TRBV6-5 with TRBJ1-1; D unresolved. The CDR3 is 14 amino acids. Looked up from germline, CDR1 is MNHEY and CDR2 is SVGAGI. CDR3 coding DNA: TGTGCCAGCAGGACCAGGCCGCAGAACGCTGAAGCTTTCTTT. This encodes CASRTRPQNAEAFF.

This clone was recorded only once. V gene TRBV6-5 combines with J gene TRBJ2-2, with 8 bases matching TRBD1. The CDR3 totals 14 residues. Germline V gives CDR1 MNHEY, CDR2 SVGAGI. The ends lost 6 bases at V and 4 bases at J; junction bases unmatched: 4. The CDR3 bases are TGTGCCAGCAGCGGACAGGGTGGCACCGGGGAGCTGTTTTTT. It translates to CASSGQGGTGELFF.

The chain uses TRBV4-3 and TRBJ1-1, with TRBD1 as a possible D gene (6 bases). CDR1 is LGHNA and CDR2 is YSLEER in the germline V gene. This CDR3 is 17 amino acids long. V lost 1 base, J lost 1 base, and 16 bases lay in between. This chain's CDR3 is CASSQGIGGQKNTEAFF. The CDR3 DNA reads as TGCGCCAGCAGCCAAGGAATCGGCGGACAGAAGAACACTGAAGCTTTCTTT.

This chain links TRBV4-3 with TRBJ2-3, with 9 bases lining up with TRBD2. This CDR3 comprises 18 residues. V dropped 0 bases and J dropped 1; count of bases not matched to a gene: 8. From germline, CDR1 is LGHNA and CDR2 YSLEER. The DNA for the CDR3 is TGCGCCAGCAGCCAAGATCGGGCGGGAGGGCTTGGCACAGATACGCAGTATTTT. Translating gives CASSQDRAGGLGTDTQYF.

This rearrangement joins TRBV27 to TRBJ1-1; 9 bases match TRBD1. V shed 8 bases, J shed 8 bases, and the junction held 6 bases outside the gene matches. Germline CDR1 reads MNHEY; CDR2 reads SMNVEV (reference sequence). The CDR3 is 12 amino acids. CDR3 coding DNA: TGTGCCAGCCGCTTCGGGACAGGGGAAGCTTTCTTT. Its protein is CASRFGTGEAFF.

The chain carries TRBV4-3 and TRBJ2-2; TRBD1 agrees at 8 bases. The germline V gene encodes CDR1 LGHNA and CDR2 YSLEER. After removal of 6 bases from V and 3 bases from J, the junction contained 6 bases not matched to a gene. The CDR3 contains 15 residues. The CDR3 protein is CASSQGAGYTGELFF. The CDR3 DNA reads TGCGCCAGCAGTCAGGGGGCGGGGTACACCGGGGAGCTGTTTTTT.